This is a list of T cell receptor beta chains from one sample in a study of sequential checkpoint blockade in melanoma. Produced via immunoSEQ multiplex PCR; TCRdb's table is partial and in-frame only. The sample carries more than 25,000 clones, 60% to 85% recorded once. The sample was CD8+ T cells sorted from blood (inferred from file names), taken from a patient given nivolumab and ipilimumab in sequence. The receptors here all came from a human donor with melanoma. CDR3s include the opening cysteine and the closing phenylalanine or tryptophan. The D gene is left open where the match is weak. Where a row states a size, it is once, few, many or the class of an expanded clone; other rows omit it.

NA | NA | TRBJ2-7 | TRBV11-2 | 15 | CASSTPGYRTLEQYF
TRBD1 | NA | TRBJ2-7 | TRBV28 | 13 | CASSAGTVYEQYF
TRBD1 | NA | TRBJ2-7 | TRBV4-1 | 13 | CASSQVTGSSFHF
NA | NA | TRBJ1-6 | TRBV10-2 | 14 | CASSDGQYNSPLHF
NA | NA | TRBJ2-2 | TRBV2 | 14 | CASSEGVQDGELFF
NA | NA | TRBJ2-3 | TRBV7-2 | 15 | CASSLGSMVIDTQYF
NA | NA | TRBJ2-7 | TRBV7-9 | 15 | CASSQSTDSVYEQYF
TRBD1 | once | TRBJ2-5 | TRBV29-1 | 14 | CSVEPGQGQETQYF
NA | NA | TRBJ2-2 | TRBV27 | 13 | CASGETRPGELFF
NA | NA | TRBJ1-3 | TRBV7-8 | 14 | CASSLNRGKNTIYF
NA | NA | TRBJ2-6 | TRBV27 | 21 | CASSLFGQGTTLGSGANVLTF
NA | NA | TRBJ2-3 | TRBV7-8 | 16 | CASSLVAAASTDTQYF
TRBD2 | NA | TRBJ2-1 | TRBV11-1 | 14 | CASRPRRAGIEQFF
TRBD1 | NA | TRBJ2-7 | TRBV15 | 15 | CATSRDLGTAAEQYF
NA | NA | TRBJ2-1 | TRBV2 | 12 | CASSDGVNEQFF
NA | NA | TRBJ2-1 | TRBV19 | 12 | CATLDSRNEQFF
TRBD1 | NA | TRBJ2-7 | TRBV6-1 | 14 | CASSEETGTYEQYF
TRBD2 | few | TRBJ2-1 | TRBV27 | 15 | CASRSQAGGDNEQFF
NA | NA | TRBJ1-6 | TRBV4-1 | 16 | CASSQDKSSYNSPLHF
NA | NA | TRBJ1-6 | TRBV5-8 | 15 | CASSLDSGGISPLHF
NA | once | TRBJ1-2 | TRBV7-9 | 13 | CASSATDNYGYTF
TRBD2 | NA | TRBJ2-5 | TRBV4-1 | 17 | CASSQDGGGIGQETQYF
NA | few | TRBJ1-5 | TRBV6-1 | 13 | CASSFAGNQPQHF
TRBD2 | NA | TRBJ2-1 | TRBV28 | 19 | CASSYPGLAELSSYNEQFF
NA | NA | TRBJ2-5 | TRBV4-1 | 13 | CASSQDRSGTQYF
NA | few | TRBJ1-6 | TRBV5-4 | 16 | CASSLEIRSYNSPLHF
NA | NA | TRBJ2-7 | TRBV20-1 | 11 | CSLDSSYEQYF
TRBD1 | NA | TRBJ1-5 | TRBV28 | 16 | CASSPPGQGYTKPQHF
NA | once | TRBJ2-5 | TRBV14 | 16 | CASSQERTELPETQYF
TRBD1 | NA | TRBJ1-2 | TRBV10-3 | 13 | CATSVGQGKGYTF
NA | NA | TRBJ2-7 | TRBV5-6 | 15 | CASSAQGGGAYEQYF
NA | NA | TRBJ2-5 | TRBV5-1 | 16 | CASSLDPLRTGETQYF
NA | NA | TRBJ1-6 | TRBV4-3 | 14 | CASSQDGLRTPLHF
NA | NA | TRBJ2-7 | TRBV7-6 | 13 | CASSLAGADEQYF
TRBD1 | NA | TRBJ2-7 | TRBV7-9 | 15 | CASSFPGTGIYEQYF